These T cell receptor beta chains were read from a single sample in a study of blood T cell repertoires in COVID-19. TCRdb's table, derived via immunoSEQ multiplex PCR, lists solely in-frame clones and lacks some. The data show under 350,000 clones, about 86% seen once. Specimen: PBMCs or T cells enriched from blood (not recorded which). Receptors were obtained from a woman aged 40 to 50 with acute COVID-19. CDR3s include the opening cysteine and the closing phenylalanine or tryptophan. The D gene is left open where the match is weak. Clone size appears in some rows only: once, few, many, or a class for an expanded clone.

V gene	D gene	J gene	clone size	CDR3 protein	CDR3 DNA
TRBV5-4	TRBD1	TRBJ1-6	few	CASSLQGTYNSPLHF	TGTGCCAGCAGCTTACAGGGGACGTACAATTCACCCCTCCACTTT
TRBV10-3	.	TRBJ2-7	.	CAISGNRDQNYEQYF	TGTGCCATCAGCGGAAACAGGGACCAAAACTACGAGCAGTACTTC
TRBV3-1/TRBV3-2	TRBD1	TRBJ1-1	few	CASSHGQGVDTEAFF	TGTGCCAGCAGCCACGGGCAGGGGGTAGACACTGAAGCTTTCTTT
TRBV18	.	TRBJ1-1	.	CASSPTGTQNTEAFF	TGTGCCAGCTCACCCACCGGGACACAGAACACTGAAGCTTTCTTT
TRBV7-8	.	TRBJ2-5	.	CASSLERAGTQYF	TGTGCCAGCAGCTTAGAACGAGCTGGGACCCAGTACTTC
TRBV10-3	.	TRBJ1-1	.	CAIKQGIGTEAFF	TGTGCCATCAAACAGGGAATCGGCACTGAAGCTTTCTTT
TRBV27	.	TRBJ2-7	.	CASSLGRVVYEQYF	TGTGCCAGCAGTTTAGGCAGGGTGGTCTACGAGCAGTACTTC
TRBV19	.	TRBJ2-5	.	CASRAVAGKGTQYF	TGTGCCAGCCGAGCGGTCGCGGGGAAGGGGACCCAGTACTTC
TRBV6-5	.	TRBJ1-2	.	CASSYDRHYGYTF	TGTGCCAGCAGTTACGACAGACACTATGGCTACACCTTC
TRBV3-1/TRBV3-2	TRBD2	TRBJ2-3	.	CASSHYLAGRSDTQYF	TGTGCCAGCAGCCATTATTTAGCGGGGAGATCAGATACGCAGTATTTT
TRBV5-1	.	TRBJ1-1	.	CASSLDLGMNTEAFF	TGCGCCAGCAGCTTGGACCTAGGCATGAACACTGAAGCTTTCTTT
TRBV7-9	TRBD1	TRBJ1-5	.	CASSLGLSGTGGNQPQHF	TGTGCCAGCAGCTTAGGTCTTTCCGGGACAGGGGGCAATCAGCCCCAGCATTTT
TRBV24-1	.	TRBJ2-2	.	CATRAGTSNTGELFF	TGTGCCACCAGAGCCGGGACATCTAACACCGGGGAGCTGTTTTTT
TRBV5-1	TRBD1	TRBJ1-4	few	CASSLEGGTANEKLFF	TGCGCCAGCAGCTTAGAAGGGGGCACAGCTAATGAAAAACTGTTTTTT
TRBV5-4	TRBD1	TRBJ2-1	.	CASSYPSKDRENEQFF	TGTGCCAGCAGCTACCCGTCCAAGGACAGGGAAAATGAGCAGTTCTTC
TRBV5-1	.	TRBJ1-2	.	CASSPGTSYGYTF	TGCGCCAGCAGCCCGGGAACATCCTATGGCTACACCTTC
TRBV10-3	.	TRBJ1-3	many	CAISDGAGNTIYF	TGTGCCATCAGTGACGGGGCTGGAAACACCATATATTTT
TRBV6-1	.	TRBJ1-2	.	CASSEGRGGYGYTF	TGTGCCAGCAGTGAAGGACGAGGGGGCTATGGCTACACCTTC
TRBV3-1/TRBV3-2	TRBD1	TRBJ1-6	.	CASSQEWTGGSPLHF	TGTGCCAGCAGCCAAGAGTGGACAGGCGGTTCACCCCTCCACTTT
TRBV25-1	.	TRBJ1-1	.	CASSGRIPAPTVAFF	TGTGCCAGCAGTGGGAGGATCCCGGCGCCGACGGTGGCTTTCTTT
TRBV19	.	TRBJ2-5	once	CASSSGWTAIPQETQYF	TGTGCCAGTAGTAGCGGATGGACAGCCATTCCACAAGAGACCCAGTACTTC
TRBV6-5	.	TRBJ2-7	.	CASSRTVNSYEQYF	TGTGCCAGCAGTAGGACAGTGAACTCCTACGAGCAGTACTTC
TRBV12-2	.	TRBJ2-1	.	CASRLGRSRGGEQFF	TGTGCAAGTCGCTTAGGAAGATCGCGGGGGGGTGAGCAGTTCTTC
TRBV2	TRBD1	TRBJ1-5	.	CASSPGGGGNQPQHF	TGTGCCAGCAGTCCAGGGGGTGGAGGCAATCAGCCCCAGCATTTT
TRBV6-6	TRBD1	TRBJ2-7	.	CASRVTGTGSHEQYF	TGTGCCAGCAGAGTAACCGGGACAGGGTCCCACGAGCAGTACTTC
TRBV10-3	.	TRBJ1-4	.	CAISASGGANEKLFF	TGTGCCATCAGTGCTTCTGGGGGGGCTAATGAAAAACTGTTTTTT
TRBV4-1	.	TRBJ1-5	.	CASSQGGGFGNQPQHF	TGCGCCAGCAGCCAAGGGGGGGGATTTGGCAATCAGCCCCAGCATTTT
TRBV7-6	.	TRBJ1-6	.	CASSLAVQAQVNSPLHF	TGTGCCAGCAGCTTAGCGGTACAGGCGCAAGTTAATTCACCCCTCCACTTT
TRBV27	.	TRBJ2-1	.	CASSLSGGRVHNEQFF	TGTGCCAGCAGTTTATCCGGTGGCAGGGTCCACAATGAGCAGTTCTTC
TRBV7-3	TRBD1	TRBJ1-2	.	CASSRTGGNNYGYTF	TGTGCCAGCAGTAGGACAGGGGGGAATAACTATGGCTACACCTTC
TRBV29-1	TRBD1	TRBJ1-4	.	CSVEFLGQGAEKLFF	TGCAGCGTTGAATTTCTAGGACAGGGGGCAGAAAAACTGTTTTTT
TRBV4-2	TRBD2	TRBJ2-5	.	CASSQESLAGGTQVPKYF	TGTGCCAGCAGCCAAGAATCCCTAGCGGGGGGCACCCAAGTTCCGAAGTACTTC
TRBV28	TRBD1	TRBJ2-2	.	CASTGDSPTNTGELFF	TGTGCCAGCACCGGGGACAGCCCAACGAACACCGGGGAGCTGTTTTTT
TRBV5-6	.	TRBJ1-2	.	CASSLAQGVTF	TGTGCCAGCAGCTTGGCGCAGGGTGTCACCTTC
TRBV7-2	.	TRBJ1-5	few	CASSPGLSNQPQHF	TGTGCCAGCAGCCCCGGACTGTCTAATCAGCCCCAGCATTTT
TRBV7-9	.	TRBJ2-3	.	CASSSRGIITDTQYF	TGTGCCAGCAGCTCAAGAGGGATCATCACAGATACGCAGTATTTT
TRBV7-2	.	TRBJ1-2	.	CASSPVEGPYGYTF	TGTGCCAGCAGCCCCGTCGAGGGTCCCTATGGCTACACCTTC
TRBV3-1/TRBV3-2	.	TRBJ2-1	few	CASSQVSHEQFF	TGTGCCAGCAGCCAAGTGAGCCATGAGCAGTTCTTC